This T cell receptor beta chain was sequenced for a study of shared clonotypes between healthy human individuals. Profiled with immunoSEQ multiplex PCR; TCRdb holds only in-frame clones, not every one. The sample shows hundreds of thousands of clones, around 72% of them seen only once. Germline V CDR1 and CDR2: SGHRS, YFSETQ. CDR3 length: 13 amino acids. The V gene lost 6 bases and the J gene lost 1 base, with 8 bases spanning the gap. The sample taken for sequencing was memory CD4+ T cells sorted from blood. The subset here: CD45RA-negative fraction. The clonotype originates from a woman aged 30 to 39 in good health. The chain uses TRBV5-1 and TRBJ2-1, with a weak D call TRBD2 (5 bases). CDR3 nucleotides: TGCGCCAGCACCCGGGGTTCCTACAATGAGCAGTTCTTC. As protein: CASTRGSYNEQFF.